A selection of T cell receptor beta chains follows, all from one sample in a study of blood T cell repertoires in COVID-19. Only in-frame clones appear in the TCRdb table, and some are missing; sequencing was by immunoSEQ multiplex PCR. This table holds around 160,000 clones, around four fifths found once. Sequenced input: peripheral blood. All receptors derive from a woman in her thirties or forties with active or convalescent COVID-19. The conserved cysteine and the conserved F or W are not part of the CDR3 here.

cdr3_aa: SVEGQGLSYEQY
v_call: TRBV29-1
j_call: TRBJ2-7

cdr3_aa: ASSLGGGGSPLH
v_call: TRBV28
j_call: TRBJ1-6

cdr3_aa: ASSIQGYNEQF
v_call: TRBV18
j_call: TRBJ2-1

cdr3_aa: ASSPTGFRYSNQPQH
v_call: TRBV28
j_call: TRBJ1-5

cdr3_aa: ASSVPGGSGYT
v_call: TRBV5-1
j_call: TRBJ1-2

cdr3_aa: ASSYYRGGNTEAF
v_call: TRBV6-5
j_call: TRBJ1-1

cdr3_aa: ASSSGRGSDTQY
v_call: TRBV9
j_call: TRBJ2-3

cdr3_aa: SVVGGTGEAEQY
v_call: TRBV29-1
j_call: TRBJ2-7

cdr3_aa: ASSDGAGSGEKLF
v_call: TRBV25-1
j_call: TRBJ1-4

cdr3_aa: ASSLSGPQRSTDTQY
v_call: TRBV27
j_call: TRBJ2-3

cdr3_aa: ASSFRAGGNNEQF
v_call: TRBV11-2
j_call: TRBJ2-1

cdr3_aa: ASSVQGGQPQH
v_call: TRBV2
j_call: TRBJ1-5

cdr3_aa: ASSESNRVWGTNQPQH
v_call: TRBV6-1
j_call: TRBJ1-5

cdr3_aa: ASTPPGTDSSYDGYT
v_call: TRBV19
j_call: TRBJ1-2

cdr3_aa: ASSPGLAGGYQETQY
v_call: TRBV28
j_call: TRBJ2-5

cdr3_aa: ASSRTGSGVAGELF
v_call: TRBV18
j_call: TRBJ2-2

cdr3_aa: ASSAPGNYEQY
v_call: TRBV2
j_call: TRBJ2-7

cdr3_aa: ASSLVEGELF
v_call: TRBV5-1
j_call: TRBJ2-2

cdr3_aa: ASSSGQGSNEQF
v_call: TRBV11-3
j_call: TRBJ2-1

cdr3_aa: ASRNRGPGNTIY
v_call: TRBV28
j_call: TRBJ1-3

cdr3_aa: ASSQKGARSGNTIY
v_call: TRBV23-1
j_call: TRBJ1-3

cdr3_aa: ATTQGGKNIQY
v_call: TRBV23-1
j_call: TRBJ2-4

cdr3_aa: ASSNRDRPYEQY
v_call: TRBV7-9
j_call: TRBJ2-7

cdr3_aa: ATSDSASGGLETDTQY
v_call: TRBV24-1
j_call: TRBJ2-3

cdr3_aa: ASSRKTSGRTGELF
v_call: TRBV6-6
j_call: TRBJ2-2

cdr3_aa: ASSVALREDTQY
v_call: TRBV9
j_call: TRBJ2-3